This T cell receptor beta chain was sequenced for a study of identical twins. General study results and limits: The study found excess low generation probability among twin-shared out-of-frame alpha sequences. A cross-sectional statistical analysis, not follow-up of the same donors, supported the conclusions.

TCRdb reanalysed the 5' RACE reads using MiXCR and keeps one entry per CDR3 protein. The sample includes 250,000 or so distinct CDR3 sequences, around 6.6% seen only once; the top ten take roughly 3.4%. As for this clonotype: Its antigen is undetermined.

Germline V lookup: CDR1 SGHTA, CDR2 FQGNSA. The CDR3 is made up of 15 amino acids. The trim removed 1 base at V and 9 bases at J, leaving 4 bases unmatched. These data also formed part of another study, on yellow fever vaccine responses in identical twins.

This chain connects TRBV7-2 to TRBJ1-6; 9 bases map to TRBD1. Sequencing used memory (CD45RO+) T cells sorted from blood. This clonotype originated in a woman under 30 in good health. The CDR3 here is CASSLGTGGVSPLHF. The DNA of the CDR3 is TGTGCCAGCAGCTTAGGAACAGGGGGCGTTTCACCCCTCCACTTT.